Listed here are 10 T cell receptor beta chains from one sample, sequenced in a study of shared clonotypes between healthy human individuals. Clones were read by immunoSEQ multiplex PCR, and TCRdb kept only the in-frame ones, dropping some. This sample has 550,000 to 750,000 clones, with around 92% found just once. CD45RO-negative, CCR7-positively selected cells formed the naive CD8 fraction, excluding terminally differentiated effector memory CD45RA+ cells. The source material was naive CD8+ T cells sorted from blood. Receptor source: a man younger than 45 in good health.

This sequence joins TRBV6-5 and TRBJ2-1, with D possibly being TRBD1 (5 bases). The V gene's germline CDR1 is MNHEY and CDR2 SVGAGI. This CDR3 is built from 15 residues. V was cut by 7 bases and J by 10 bases, with 23 bases left in between. CDR3 loop: CASTQGSLPGQEQFF. CDR3 DNA: TGTGCCAGCACCCAGGGATCTTTGCCAGGGCAGGAGCAGTTCTTC.

CDR3: CASSLGPLGKFF. For the CDR3, the DNA is TGTGCCAGCAGCTTAGGTCCCCTGGGGAAGTTCTTC. The V gene is TRBV11-2, the J gene TRBJ2-1, with D unclear. The V end was cut by 1 base, the J end by 14 bases, with 12 bases between. Germline V gives CDR1 SGHAT, CDR2 FQNNGV. This CDR3 comprises 12 residues.

The rearrangement links TRBV29-1 to TRBJ2-2; the D call may be TRBD1 or TRBD2 (6 bases each). CDR1 and CDR2 (germline): SQVTM, ANQGSEA. Trimming left V 4 bases short and J 6 bases short, with 21 bases between. The CDR3 length is 16 residues. CDR3 in amino acids: CSVGRGMWEAAGELFF. The CDR3 DNA sequence: TGCAGCGTTGGTAGGGGGATGTGGGAGGCGGCCGGGGAGCTGTTTTTT.

V and J are TRBV11-2 and TRBJ2-7; no firm D call. Germline CDR1 and CDR2: SGHAT and FQNNGV. Deletions cut 5 bases from V and 6 bases from J, with 11 bases between. The CDR3 covers 12 residues. CDR3 bases: TGTGCCAGCAGCCCCGAAGGGCCCGAGCAGTACTTC. Translation gives CASSPEGPEQYF.

This chain links TRBV12-5 with TRBJ2-1; TRBD2 matches at 7 bases. The V and J ends lost 0 bases and 1 base, in that order; junction bases with no gene match: 3. The V gene's germline CDR1 is LGHNT and CDR2 FRNRAP. The CDR3 is 16 residues long. The CDR3 spells CASGLVVSGSYNEQFF. The CDR3 coding sequence is TGTGCTAGTGGTTTGGTAGTTAGCGGGTCCTACAATGAGCAGTTCTTC. The entire variable domain, with the rest obtained from reference TRBV12-5 and TRBJ2-1, is as follows: DARVTQTPRHKVTEMGQEVTMRCQPILGHNTVFWYRQTMMQGLELLAYFRNRAPLDDSGMPKDRFSAEMPDATLATLKIQPSEPRDSAVYFCASGLVVSGSYNEQFFGPGTRLTVL.

The chain combines TRBV4-1 with TRBJ2-1; no clear D gene. Germline loops: CDR1 MGHRA, CDR2 YSYEKL. The CDR3 sequence is 13 residues long. Trimming shortened V by 0 bases and J by 4 bases, and 4 bases separated the two germline ends. The CDR3 DNA reads as TGCGCCAGCAGCCAAGACTATTACAATGAGCAGTTCTTC. Translating it yields CASSQDYYNEQFF.

This chain uses TRBV28 with TRBJ2-7, with 7 bases fitting TRBD2. This CDR3 contains 15 residues. Losses at the gene ends were 7 bases for V and 5 bases for J; bases not matched to a gene: 14. Germline values: CDR1 MDHEN, CDR2 SYDVKM. The CDR3 sequence is CASTPLQGGNNEQYF. DNA of the CDR3: TGTGCCAGCACCCCGCTTCAGGGAGGGAATAACGAGCAGTACTTC.

In this sample, this clone turned up once. This chain uses TRBV7-9 with TRBJ2-1; 8 positions agree with TRBD2. Germline values: CDR1 SEHNR, CDR2 FQNEAQ (reference sequence). This CDR3 is 16 amino acids long. Losses at the gene ends were 3 bases for V and 5 bases for J; bases not matched to a gene: 9. CDR3 amino acids: CASSFERSGGNNEQFF. Here the CDR3 DNA reads TGTGCCAGCAGCTTCGAGAGGAGCGGGGGAAACAATGAGCAGTTCTTC.

The chain has TRBV4-1 and TRBJ2-7; D remains unclear. CDR3 length: 15 residues. V was shortened by 1 base and J by 0 bases, with 10 bases between the two germline ends. Germline V lookup: CDR1 MGHRA, CDR2 YSYEKL. The CDR3 is CASSQGLTSSYEQYF. For the CDR3, the DNA is TGCGCCAGCAGCCAAGGACTGACGAGCTCCTACGAGCAGTACTTC.

This chain links TRBV25-1 with TRBJ1-2; 10 bases are a match to TRBD1. V was pared by 3 bases and J by 6 bases, with 7 bases of the junction left unmatched. The germline CDR1 and CDR2 sequences are MGHDK and SYGVNS. CDR3 length equals 15 residues. The CDR3 sequence: CASSDPGQGLDGYTF. Here the CDR3 DNA reads TGTGCCAGCAGTGACCCGGGACAGGGGCTGGATGGCTACACCTTC.